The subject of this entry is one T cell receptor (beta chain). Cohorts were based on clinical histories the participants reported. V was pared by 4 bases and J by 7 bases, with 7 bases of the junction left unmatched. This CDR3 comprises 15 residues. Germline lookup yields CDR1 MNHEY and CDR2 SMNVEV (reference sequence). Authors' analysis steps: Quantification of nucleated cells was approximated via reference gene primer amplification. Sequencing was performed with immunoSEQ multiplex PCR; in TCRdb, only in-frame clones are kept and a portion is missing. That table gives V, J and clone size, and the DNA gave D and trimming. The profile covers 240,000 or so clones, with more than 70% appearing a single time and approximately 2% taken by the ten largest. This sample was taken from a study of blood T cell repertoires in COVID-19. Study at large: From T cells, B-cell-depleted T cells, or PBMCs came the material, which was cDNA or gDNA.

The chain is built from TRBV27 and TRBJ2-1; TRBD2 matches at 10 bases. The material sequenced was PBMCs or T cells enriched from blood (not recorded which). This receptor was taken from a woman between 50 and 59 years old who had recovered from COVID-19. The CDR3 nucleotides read TGTGCCAGCAGTTCCCAGCGGGAGGGCCCTAATGAGCAGTTCTTC. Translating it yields CASSSQREGPNEQFF.